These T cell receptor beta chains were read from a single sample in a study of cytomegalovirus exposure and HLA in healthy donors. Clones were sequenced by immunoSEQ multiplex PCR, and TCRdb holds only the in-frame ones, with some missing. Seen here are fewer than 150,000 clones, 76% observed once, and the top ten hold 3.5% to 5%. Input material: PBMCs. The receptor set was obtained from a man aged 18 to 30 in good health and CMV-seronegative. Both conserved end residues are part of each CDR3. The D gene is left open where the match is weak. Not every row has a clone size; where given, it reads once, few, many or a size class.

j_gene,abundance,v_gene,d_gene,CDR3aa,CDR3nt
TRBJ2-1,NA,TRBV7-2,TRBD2,CASSPWTSGGNNEQFF,TGTGCCAGCAGCCCTTGGACTAGCGGGGGGAACAATGAGCAGTTCTTC
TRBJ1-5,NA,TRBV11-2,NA,CASSAGRTTGNQPQHF,TGTGCCAGCAGCGCCGGCCGGACAACGGGCAATCAGCCCCAGCATTTT
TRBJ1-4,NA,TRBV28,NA,CASSLGSGTLTMRKLFF,TGTGCCAGCAGTTTGGGTTCTGGGACTCTAACAATGAGAAAACTGTTTTTT
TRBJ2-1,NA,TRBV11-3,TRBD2,CASSSRTRINEQFF,TGTGCCAGCAGCTCTCGGACTAGGATCAATGAGCAGTTCTTC
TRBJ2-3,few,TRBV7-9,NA,CSSSLGPGDTQYF,TGTTCCAGCAGCTTAGGCCCCGGGGATACGCAGTATTTT
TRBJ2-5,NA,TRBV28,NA,CASSSTGFNQETQYF,TGTGCCAGCAGCTCTACGGGATTTAACCAAGAGACCCAGTACTTC
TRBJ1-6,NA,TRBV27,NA,CASREDRGSPLHF,TGTGCCAGCCGAGAAGACAGAGGCTCACCCCTCCACTTT
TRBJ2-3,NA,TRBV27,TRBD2,CASSFLAGASDTQYF,TGTGCCAGCAGTTTTCTAGCGGGAGCATCAGATACGCAGTATTTT
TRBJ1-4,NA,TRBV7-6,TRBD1,CASSSTGGVEEKLFF,TGTGCCAGCAGCTCTACAGGGGGCGTTGAGGAAAAACTGTTTTTT
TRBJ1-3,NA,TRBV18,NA,CASSKDSPASGNTIYF,TGTGCCAGCTCAAAGGACAGCCCTGCCTCTGGAAACACCATATATTTT
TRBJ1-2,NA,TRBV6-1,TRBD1,CASSGTRGSSYGYTF,TGTGCCAGCAGTGGAACCAGGGGGTCCTCTTATGGCTACACCTTC
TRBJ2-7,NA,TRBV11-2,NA,CASSFPQGYEQYF,TGTGCCAGCAGCTTCCCCCAGGGTTACGAGCAGTACTTC
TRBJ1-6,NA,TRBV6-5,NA,CASSYGQLDSPLHF,TGTGCCAGCAGTTACGGGCAGCTGGATTCACCCCTCCACTTT
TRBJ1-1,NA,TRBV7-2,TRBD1,CASSSHRGRTEAFF,TGTGCCAGCAGCTCTCACAGGGGGCGGACTGAAGCTTTCTTT
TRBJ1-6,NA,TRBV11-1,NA,CASSRGSSGSPLHF,TGTGCCAGCAGCCGCGGTAGTAGTGGTTCACCCCTCCACTTT
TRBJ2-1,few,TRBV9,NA,CASSVSQYNEQFF,TGTGCCAGCAGCGTTTCACAGTACAATGAGCAGTTCTTC
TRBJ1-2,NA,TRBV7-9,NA,CASSPPGDYGYTF,TGTGCCAGCAGCCCCCCCGGGGACTATGGCTACACCTTC
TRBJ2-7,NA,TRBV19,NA,CASSIRTPTREQYF,TGTGCCAGTAGTATCCGGACACCTACGAGGGAGCAGTACTTC
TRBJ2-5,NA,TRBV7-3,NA,CASSETGGSETQYF,TGTGCCAGCAGTGAGACCGGGGGTAGCGAGACCCAGTACTTC
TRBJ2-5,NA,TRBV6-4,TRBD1,CASSDRQGVETQYF,TGTGCCAGCAGTGACAGACAGGGGGTAGAGACCCAGTACTTC
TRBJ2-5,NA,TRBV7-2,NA,CASSLAGFDLETQYF,TGTGCCAGCAGCTTAGCCGGATTTGACTTGGAGACCCAGTACTTC
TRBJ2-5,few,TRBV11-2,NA,CASSPVGGGRTQETQYF,TGTGCCAGCAGCCCCGTTGGCGGTGGCAGAACTCAAGAGACCCAGTACTTC
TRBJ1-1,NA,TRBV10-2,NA,CASSETGWGGATEAFF,TGCGCCAGCAGTGAGACGGGGTGGGGGGGGGCGACTGAAGCTTTCTTT
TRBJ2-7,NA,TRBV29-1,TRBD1,CSGAGTGRQAPPTYEQYF,TGCAGCGGCGCAGGGACAGGGCGACAAGCCCCTCCGACCTACGAGCAGTACTTC
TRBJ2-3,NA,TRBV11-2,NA,CASSLDVVSPDTQYF,TGTGCCAGCAGCTTAGATGTGGTTAGCCCAGATACGCAGTATTTT
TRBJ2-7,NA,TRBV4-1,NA,CASSQGTGLSYEQYF,TGCGCCAGCAGCCAAGGAACAGGCCTCTCCTACGAGCAGTACTTC
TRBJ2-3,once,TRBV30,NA,CAWSPKDIGGTVNTQYF,TGTGCCTGGAGCCCCAAGGACATCGGCGGAACCGTAAATACGCAGTATTTT
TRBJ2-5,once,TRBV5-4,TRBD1,CASSLPPGQQETQYF,TGTGCCAGCAGCTTGCCTCCGGGACAGCAAGAGACCCAGTACTTC
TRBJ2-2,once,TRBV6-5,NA,CASSQTGSTGELFF,TGTGCCAGCAGTCAGACAGGATCCACCGGGGAGCTGTTTTTT
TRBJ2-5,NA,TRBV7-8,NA,CASFRAGLGGRETQYF,TGTGCCAGCTTTAGGGCGGGACTAGGGGGCCGAGAGACCCAGTACTTC
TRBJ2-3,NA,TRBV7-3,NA,CASSSIPGGTDTQYF,TGTGCCAGCAGTAGCATCCCGGGAGGCACAGATACGCAGTATTTT
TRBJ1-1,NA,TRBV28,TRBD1,CASSKPGQMNTEAFF,TGTGCCAGCAGTAAACCGGGACAGATGAACACTGAAGCTTTCTTT
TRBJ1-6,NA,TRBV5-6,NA,CASTLRGYTGSPLHF,TGTGCCAGCACCCTTCGCGGGTATACAGGGTCACCCCTCCACTTT